This T cell receptor beta chain emerged from a study of T-cell reconstitution after alpha-beta-depleted transplantation in children. V shed 5 bases and J shed 0 bases, with 7 bases lying between them. The CDR3 spans 14 residues. The V gene's germline CDR1 is ENHRY and CDR2 SYGVKD. This clonotype was recorded at least ten times. Its target is unknown. Study observations and caveats: Reportedly, roughly two months post-transplant, alpha-beta T cells arose from several hundred expanded graft clones. In some patients, recipient T cells and intrathymic progenitors surviving conditioning explained high day-60 diversity.

Unique molecular identifiers were built into the TCRbeta library. Via MiXCR, TCRdb re-called the PCR reads, giving one row per CDR3 protein. The top ten hold around 15% of the sample, which has more than 400,000 distinct CDR3 sequences, approximately 10% seen once. The V gene is TRBV10-3, the J gene TRBJ2-2; D is uncertain. The sample consisted of PBMCs, mostly from graft donor cells, taken 180 days after TCRalphabeta/CD19-depleted stem cell transplant. The origin of this receptor is a female patient younger than 10 who had a stem cell transplant for aplastic anemia, so the T cells may come from the graft donor. CDR3 protein: CAISLLPNTGELFF. The CDR3 DNA is TGTGCCATCAGTCTCCTCCCGAACACCGGGGAGCTGTTTTTT.